Included here is one T cell receptor (beta chain) sequence, with context. Its antigen is unknown. Germline V gives CDR1 LNHDA, CDR2 SQIVND (reference sequence). This CDR3 is built from 14 residues. The V segment lost 3 bases and the J segment 2 bases; nucleotides outside the gene matches: 4. This sample was taken from a study of cytomegalovirus exposure and HLA in healthy donors. Each donor was nominally healthy when sampled (though unrecorded immune exposures were likely). General study points: In a later analysis, productive TCRs from donors in an Asian-associated ancestry cluster reportedly carried fewer N-insertions than the cohort mean.

Vbeta (60) and Jbeta (13) primers were used in the PCR. Sequenced by immunoSEQ multiplex PCR; TCRdb stores in-frame clones only, minus some. The sample carries about 90,000 clones, nearly 70% recorded once. The chain uses TRBV19 and TRBJ2-7; 7 positions match TRBD2. The sequenced sample consisted of PBMCs. The sequence came from a woman aged 45 to 65 in good health and CMV-seropositive. The CDR3 coding sequence is TGTGCCAGTAGTATCGCCGGACTAGCCTACGAGCAGTACTTC. Translation gives CASSIAGLAYEQYF.